These 7 T cell receptor beta chains originate from one sample sequenced in a study of T cells in Graves' hyperthyroidism and ophthalmopathy. RNA transcripts gave rise to amplified TCR beta CDR3 regions. Primed by the HTBI set, a first-round RT-PCR was run on the TCR CDR3. Each CDR3 protein is one row after TCRdb ran MiXCR on the multiplex PCR reads. The data contain about 360,000 distinct CDR3 sequences, around a quarter of them singletons. Material for sequencing was blood. The source is a man between 45 and 60 years old with Graves' hyperthyroidism.

This clonotype was recorded many times. The chain couples TRBV28 to TRBJ2-7; D gene unclear. This CDR3 comprises 13 residues. Trimming removed 2 bases from V and 2 bases from J, with 7 bases in between. Germline CDR1 and CDR2: MDHEN and SYDVKM. CDR3 amino acids: CASSLHGPYEQYF. The CDR3 coding sequence is TGTGCCAGCAGTTTACACGGCCCCTACGAGCAGTACTTC.

The chain joins TRBV4-1 to TRBJ1-1; TRBD1 might be the D (6 bases). Germline CDR1 MGHRA, CDR2 YSYEKL. There are 13 residues in the CDR3. V was cut by 6 bases and J by 7 bases, with 15 bases left in between. CDR3 in amino acids: CASSAGGEGEAFF. The DNA of the CDR3 is TGCGCCAGCAGTGCCGGGGGCGAGGGTGAAGCTTTCTTT.

This clonotype occurred many times. The V and J genes are TRBV7-8 and TRBJ2-5, with 7 nucleotides matching TRBD1. J gave up 5 bases and V 5 bases, and 2 bases lay outside the gene matches. The germline CDR1 and CDR2 sequences are SGHVS and FQNEAQ. The CDR3 totals 12 residues. Here the CDR3 reads CASSRDSETQYF. The CDR3, as DNA: TGTGCCAGCAGCCGGGACAGTGAGACCCAGTACTTC.

The chain has TRBV19 and TRBJ2-5; D is uncertain. Germline loops: CDR1 LNHDA, CDR2 SQIVND (reference sequence). The CDR3 sequence is 14 residues long. V was cut by 3 bases and J by 3 bases, with 11 bases left in between. This CDR3 reads CASSISPGKETQYF. CDR3 in DNA: TGTGCCAGTAGTATTTCCCCCGGAAAAGAGACCCAGTACTTC.

The chain employs TRBV7-8 and TRBJ1-2; perhaps TRBD1 as D (6 bases). The V end lost 2 bases, the J end lost 3 bases, and 22 bases lay between the germline ends. CDR1 is SGHVS, CDR2 FQNEAQ, per germline. CDR3 length: 18 residues. The CDR3: CASSLFPRQDLEDYGYTF. The DNA of the CDR3 is TGTGCCAGCAGCTTATTCCCTAGACAGGACCTTGAGGACTATGGCTACACCTTC. The full variable domain, with the rest looked up from reference TRBV7-8 and TRBJ1-2, is GAGVSQSPRYKVAKRGQDVALRCDPISGHVSLFWYQQALGQGPEFLTYFQNEAQLDKSGLPSDRFFAERPEGSVSTLKIQRTQQEDSAVYLCASSLFPRQDLEDYGYTFGSGTRLTVV.

This chain links TRBV18 with TRBJ2-5; 8 bases align to TRBD2. The J segment lost 4 bases and the V segment lost 0 bases, leaving 7 bases of the junction unmatched. Germline CDR1 is KGHSH and CDR2 is LQKENI. CDR3 length: 16 amino acids. The CDR3 loop is CASSPPDGRALETQYF. CDR3 DNA sequence: TGTGCCAGCTCACCACCCGACGGGAGGGCCTTAGAGACCCAGTACTTC.

The V gene is TRBV27, the J gene TRBJ1-2; no clear D gene. The germline V gene encodes CDR1 MNHEY and CDR2 SMNVEV (reference sequence). Trimming stripped 0 bases from V and 6 bases from J, with 11 bases between. CDR3 length equals 14 residues. This CDR3 is CASSLSLAANGYTF. In DNA form, the CDR3 reads TGTGCCAGCAGTTTATCGTTGGCAGCAAATGGCTACACCTTC.